This record concerns one T cell receptor beta chain sequence. The antigen is undetermined. The sample belongs to a study of OX40 agonist ivuxolimab in advanced cancers. In the study overall: Three partial responders included one hepatocellular carcinoma patient and two cutaneous melanoma patients.

Whole-study findings and limits: The study found that CD8+ T cells averaged more expanded clones than CD4+.

Germline-derived CDR1 and CDR2 are LNHDA and SQIVND (reference sequence). There are 16 residues in the CDR3. The trim removed 3 bases at V and 4 bases at J, leaving 5 bases unmatched. Assay: immunoSEQ multiplex PCR; the TCRdb copy retains only in-frame clones and omits some. The data hold around 5,900 clones, with 81% observed a single time. Sequencing was performed on CD4+ or CD8+ T cells sorted from blood, taken in a trial of the OX40 agonist ivuxolimab. The V call is TRBV19, the J call TRBJ2-1; TRBD2 agrees at 11 bases. This sequence originates from an adult with an advanced solid tumor such as melanoma, head and neck, liver or kidney cancer. The CDR3 reads CASSMPTSGIYNEQFF. CDR3 in DNA: TGTGCCAGTAGTATGCCGACTAGCGGGATATACAATGAGCAGTTCTTC.